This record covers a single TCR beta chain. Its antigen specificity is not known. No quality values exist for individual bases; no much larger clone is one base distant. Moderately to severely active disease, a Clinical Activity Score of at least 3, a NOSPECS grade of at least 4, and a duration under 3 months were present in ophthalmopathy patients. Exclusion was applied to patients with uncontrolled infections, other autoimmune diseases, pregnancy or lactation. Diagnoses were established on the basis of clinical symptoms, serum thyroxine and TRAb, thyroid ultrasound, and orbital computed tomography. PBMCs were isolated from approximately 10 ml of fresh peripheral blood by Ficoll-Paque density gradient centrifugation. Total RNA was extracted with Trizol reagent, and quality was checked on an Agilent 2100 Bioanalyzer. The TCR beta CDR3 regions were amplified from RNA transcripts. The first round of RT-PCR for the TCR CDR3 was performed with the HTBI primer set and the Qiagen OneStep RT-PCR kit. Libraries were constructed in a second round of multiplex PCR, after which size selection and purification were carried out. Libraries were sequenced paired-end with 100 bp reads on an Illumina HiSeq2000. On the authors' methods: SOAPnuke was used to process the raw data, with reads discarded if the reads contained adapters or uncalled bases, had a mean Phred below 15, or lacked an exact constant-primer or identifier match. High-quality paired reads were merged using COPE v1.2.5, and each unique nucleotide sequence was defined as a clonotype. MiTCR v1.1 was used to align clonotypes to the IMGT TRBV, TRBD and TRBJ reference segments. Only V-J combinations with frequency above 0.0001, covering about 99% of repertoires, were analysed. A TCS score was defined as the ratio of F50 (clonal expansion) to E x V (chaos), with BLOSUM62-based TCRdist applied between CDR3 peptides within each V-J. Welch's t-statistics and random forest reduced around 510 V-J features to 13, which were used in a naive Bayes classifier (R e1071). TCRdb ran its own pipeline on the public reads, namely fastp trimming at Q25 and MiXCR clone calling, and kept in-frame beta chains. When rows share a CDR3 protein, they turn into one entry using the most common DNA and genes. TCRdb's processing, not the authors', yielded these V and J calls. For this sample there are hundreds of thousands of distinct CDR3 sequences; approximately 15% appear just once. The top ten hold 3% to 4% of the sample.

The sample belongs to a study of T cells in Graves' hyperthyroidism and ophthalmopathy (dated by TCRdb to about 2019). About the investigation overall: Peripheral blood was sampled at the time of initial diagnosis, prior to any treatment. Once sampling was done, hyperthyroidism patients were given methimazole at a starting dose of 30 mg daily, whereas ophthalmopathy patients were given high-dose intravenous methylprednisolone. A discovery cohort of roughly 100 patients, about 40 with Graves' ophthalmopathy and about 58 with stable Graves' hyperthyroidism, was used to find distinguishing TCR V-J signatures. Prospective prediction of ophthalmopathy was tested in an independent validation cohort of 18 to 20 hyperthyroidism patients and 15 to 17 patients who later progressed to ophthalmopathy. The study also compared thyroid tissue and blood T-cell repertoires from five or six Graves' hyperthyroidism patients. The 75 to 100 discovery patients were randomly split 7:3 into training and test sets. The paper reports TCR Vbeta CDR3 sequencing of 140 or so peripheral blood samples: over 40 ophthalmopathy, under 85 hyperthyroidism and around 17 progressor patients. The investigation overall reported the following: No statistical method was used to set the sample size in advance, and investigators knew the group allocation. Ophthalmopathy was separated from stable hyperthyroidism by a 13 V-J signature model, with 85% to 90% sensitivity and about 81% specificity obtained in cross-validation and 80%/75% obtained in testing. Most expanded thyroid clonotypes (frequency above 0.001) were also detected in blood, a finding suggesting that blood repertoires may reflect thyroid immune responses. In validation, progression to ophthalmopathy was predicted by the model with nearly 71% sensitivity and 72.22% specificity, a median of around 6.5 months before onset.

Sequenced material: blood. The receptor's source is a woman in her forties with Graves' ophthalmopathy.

The DNA sequence is as follows: TGTGCCAGCAGCTTAGTTGATGTAAATGGCTACACCTTC. It is translated as CASSLVDVNGYTF. This chain joins TRBV5-4 to TRBJ1-2, with the D gene not confidently named. The CDR3 goes from the cysteine to the phenylalanine over 13 residues. Just CDR3 DNA is preserved here, 39 bases in frame from base 1. The germline V gene (reference sequence) sets CDR1 to SGHNT and CDR2 to YYREEE. V drops 2 bases and J drops 6 bases, leaving 11 bases in between.